The 29 T cell receptor beta chains in this list originate from one sample, sequenced in a study of blood T cells in healthy people across ages. Using a J-beta primer mix together with a sample-barcoded 5' primer, a second PCR was run for about 6 to 12 cycles. Using its own MiXCR run on the 5' RACE reads, TCRdb lists one record per CDR3 protein. The sample holds around 1,000,000 distinct CDR3 sequences; approximately 26% are singletons and the top ten take around 0.75%. These sequences were also reported in another study, on T cells of mothers and their children.

Source material: blood. The receptors here all came from a girl aged 2-10 years in good health.

This clonotype was picked up a small number of times. The chain uses TRBV29-1 and TRBJ2-1; D perhaps matches TRBD1 (6 bases). V dropped 2 bases and J dropped 0 bases, with 14 bases sitting between them. The CDR3 sequence is 16 residues long. Per the germline V gene, CDR1 is SQVTM and CDR2 is ANQGSEA. The CDR3 loop reads CSVEKGDASSYNEQFF. The CDR3 nucleotides read TGCAGCGTTGAAAAGGGGGACGCGAGCTCCTACAATGAGCAGTTCTTC.

This clonotype was seen only a few times. V and J are TRBV12-3 or TRBV12-4 and TRBJ2-5; D gene unclear. Gene TRBJ2-7 matches the end of the DNA better, so the J call may be wrong. The CDR3 covers 14 residues. The CDR3 region is CASSPGSLYYEQYF. The CDR3 bases are TGTGCCAGCAGTCCAGGCTCCCTCTACTACGAGCAGTACTTC.

This clonotype was recorded only once. V and J are TRBV12-3 or TRBV12-4 and TRBJ1-5; no reliable D call. Trimming left V 1 base short and J 3 bases short, with 10 bases between. The CDR3 runs 15 residues. This CDR3 is CASSLGVRANQPQHF. The CDR3, as DNA: TGTGCCAGCAGTTTAGGGGTGCGGGCCAATCAGCCCCAGCATTTT.

This clonotype turned up a few times. This rearrangement joins TRBV12-3 or TRBV12-4 to TRBJ1-2; TRBD1 might be the D (6 bases). Deletions cut 6 bases from V and 0 bases from J, with 14 bases between. The CDR3 has 15 residues. CDR3 residues: CASSRTALANYGYTF. CDR3 nucleotide sequence: TGTGCCAGCAGCCGGACAGCCTTAGCTAACTATGGCTACACCTTC.

The V call is TRBV20-1, the J call TRBJ2-5; D remains ambiguous. The J call is in doubt because the DNA end fits TRBJ2-7 better. CDR1 and CDR2 from the germline V gene are DFQATT and SNEGSKA (reference sequence). The CDR3 extends over 11 amino acids. CDR3: CSARGHYEQYF. CDR3 in DNA: TGCAGTGCTAGGGGCCACTACGAGCAGTACTTC.

This clonotype was seen a handful of times. The chain is built from TRBV28 and TRBJ2-7; 10 bases map to TRBD2. The CDR3 consists of 15 residues. V was clipped by 4 bases and J by 3 bases; unmatched bases: 6. Germline-derived CDR1 and CDR2 are MDHEN and SYDVKM. The CDR3 coding sequence is TGTGCCAGCAGTTCTTCCGTAGCGGGGGGCTACGAGCAGTACTTC. Encoded protein: CASSSSVAGGYEQYF.

This clonotype occurred a few times. The chain is built from TRBV21-1 and TRBJ2-4; whether TRBD2, the table's D call, matches the DNA was not checked. TRBV21-1 is a documented pseudogene. The CDR3 runs to 13 residues. CDR3 loop: CASSLAERDIQYF. CDR3 DNA sequence: TGTGCCAGCAGCCTTGCCGAGAGGGACATTCAGTACTTC.

This clonotype was observed a few times. J is TRBJ2-5 and V is TRBV3-1; D is ambiguous. Gene TRBJ2-7 matches the end of the DNA better, so the J call may be wrong. The CDR3 loop spans 17 amino acids. Per the germline V gene, CDR1 is LGHDT and CDR2 is YNNKEL (reference sequence). CDR3 loop: CASSQEFTHIESYEQYF. CDR3 bases: TGTGCCAGCAGCCAAGAATTCACACATATCGAATCCTACGAGCAGTACTTC.

The chain uses TRBV6-5 and TRBJ1-5; no firm D call. CDR1 and CDR2 (germline): MNHEY, SVGAGI. The CDR3 length is 15 residues. V was pared by 8 bases and J by 0 bases, with 14 bases between. In nucleotides, the CDR3 is TGTGCCAGCGGCCGGGCGCCTTATAGCAATCAGCCCCAGCATTTT. Its translation is CASGRAPYSNQPQHF.

This clonotype was observed a few times. This chain links TRBV6-2 or TRBV6-3 with TRBJ1-1, with 8 bases that match TRBD1. The CDR3 loop spans 15 amino acids. Germline loops: CDR1 MNHEY, CDR2 SVGEGT. J lost 1 base, V lost 6 bases, and 7 bases had no gene match. CDR3: CASSRDRTSNTEAFF. The DNA of the CDR3 is TGTGCCAGCAGCAGGGACAGGACCTCGAACACTGAAGCTTTCTTT.

This clonotype was observed a few times. CDR3 residues: CASSQEPIGSPRETQYF. CDR3 DNA sequence: TGCGCCAGCAGCCAAGAACCTATCGGGAGCCCAAGAGAGACCCAGTACTTC. J is TRBJ2-5 and V is TRBV4-3; perhaps TRBD2 as D (6 bases). This CDR3 comprises 17 residues. V was trimmed by 0 bases and J by 4 bases, leaving 18 bases between them. Germline V CDR1 and CDR2: LGHNA, YSLEER.

V and J are TRBV21-1 and TRBJ1-3. TRBV21-1 is recorded as a pseudogene. The CDR3 loop spans 14 amino acids. CDR3 DNA sequence: TGTGCCAGCAGCAAAGACGCCTCTGGAAACACCATATATTTT. As protein: CASSKDASGNTIYF.

The CDR3 here is CASAFGEAQYF. The CDR3 nucleotides read TGTGCTAGTGCCTTCGGGGAGGCCCAGTACTTC. This sequence joins TRBV12-5 and TRBJ2-1; D might be TRBD2 (6 bases). The tail of the sequence fits TRBJ2-5 better, so the J call may be wrong. Germline loops: CDR1 LGHNT, CDR2 FRNRAP. The CDR3 sequence is 11 residues long.

This chain uses TRBV4-2 with TRBJ2-5; D gene ambiguous. Germline V CDR1 and CDR2: LGHNA, YNFKEQ. V gave up 1 base and J gave up 7 bases, with 10 bases separating them. CDR3 length equals 13 residues. The CDR3 nucleotides read TGTGCCAGCAGCCAAGCAACAAAAGGGACCCAGTACTTC. Its protein is CASSQATKGTQYF.

This clonotype was seen a few times. The DNA of the CDR3 is TGTGCCAGCATCAACCCCGTCGGAGGGCGCGGCTACACCTTC. Translating it yields CASINPVGGRGYTF. V gene TRBV6-5 combines with J gene TRBJ1-2; D gene ambiguous. The V gene lost 7 bases and the J gene lost 8 bases, with 20 bases spanning the gap. CDR3 length equals 14 residues. Germline CDR1 reads MNHEY; CDR2 reads SVGAGI.

This clonotype has a handful of counts. The chain employs TRBV28 and TRBJ1-4, with 7 bases lining up with TRBD1. With V trimmed by 3 bases and J by 8 bases, 6 bases remained unmatched. The CDR3 covers 14 residues. Germline V lookup: CDR1 MDHEN, CDR2 SYDVKM. The DNA for the CDR3 is TGTGCCAGCAGTTTGAACAGGGGTTGGGAAAAACTGTTTTTT. Its translation is CASSLNRGWEKLFF.

This clonotype was recorded only once. The chain carries TRBV7-2 and TRBJ1-1; 9 positions match TRBD1. Germline V gene lookup returns CDR1 SGHTA and CDR2 FQGNSA. The CDR3 contains 13 residues. The V and J ends lost 4 bases and 5 bases, in that order; junction bases with no gene match: 2. The chain's CDR3 is CASSSQGATEAFF. The CDR3 DNA reads TGTGCCAGCAGCTCACAGGGGGCGACTGAAGCTTTCTTT.

The sample holds a few counts of this clonotype. The chain joins TRBV20-1 to TRBJ1-1; perhaps TRBD1 as D (6 bases). V shed 5 bases and J shed 1 base, with 11 bases lying between them. The CDR3 covers 13 residues. In germline, CDR1 is DFQATT, CDR2 SNEGSKA (reference sequence). CDR3 sequence: CSASGQPNTEAFF. CDR3 DNA sequence: TGCAGTGCTTCGGGACAACCGAACACTGAAGCTTTCTTT.

This chain connects TRBV12-3 or TRBV12-4 to TRBJ1-1, with a tentative D call TRBD1 (6 bases). This CDR3 is 15 amino acids long. Trimming took 6 bases from V and 0 from J, leaving 14 bases between them. DNA for the CDR3: TGTGCCAGCAGCTCCTTACGGGACATGAACACTGAAGCTTTCTTT. This sequence encodes CASSSLRDMNTEAFF.

There are a few counts of this clonotype. The V call is TRBV6-1, the J call TRBJ2-3, with 12 nucleotides matching TRBD2. This CDR3 spans 15 amino acids. The germline V gene encodes CDR1 MNHNS and CDR2 SASEGT. The junction had 8 bases not matched to a gene; V was cut back by 7 bases and J by 6 bases. The CDR3 protein is CASTSGLAGPDTQYF. The CDR3 DNA reads as TGTGCCAGCACATCAGGACTAGCGGGGCCTGATACGCAGTATTTT.

This clonotype was seen just once. The chain is built from TRBV29-1 and TRBJ2-5; TRBD2 matches at 8 bases. The J call could be wrong; TRBJ2-1 is a better fit for the DNA end. The CDR3 spans 20 residues. CDR1 SQVTM and CDR2 ANQGSEA come from the germline V gene. CDR3 bases: TGCAGCGTTGACAGCCCCGGAGCGATTTTCGGAGCGGGAGTCGGTAGTGAGCAGTTCTTC. This sequence encodes CSVDSPGAIFGAGVGSEQFF.

This clonotype was detected ten times or more. Just one base apart from a much larger clone, this may be a read error. The chain joins TRBV7-2 to TRBJ2-7; no firm D call. The CDR3 is 12 amino acids. The V gene lost 2 bases and the J gene lost 2 bases, with 4 bases spanning the gap. Germline V gene lookup returns CDR1 SGHTA and CDR2 FQGNSA. The CDR3 bases are TGTGCCAGCAGCTTATGGGCCTACGAGCAGTACTTC. This translates into CASSLWAYEQYF.

This clonotype was counted only a few times. This sequence joins TRBV9 and TRBJ2-5, with D possibly TRBD2 on 6 matching bases. The J call could be wrong; TRBJ2-1 is a better fit for the DNA end. In germline, CDR1 is SGDLS, CDR2 YYNGEE. CDR3 size: 16 residues. The CDR3 spells CASSPYRDFGNNEQFF. CDR3 nucleotides: TGTGCCAGCAGCCCCTACCGGGACTTCGGGAACAATGAGCAGTTCTTC.

This chain uses TRBV5-1 with TRBJ2-1; TRBD2 matches at 9 bases. Germline CDR1 and CDR2: SGHRS and YFSETQ. The junction had 11 bases not matched to a gene; V was cut back by 0 bases and J by 4 bases. The CDR3 loop spans 18 amino acids. CDR3 in amino acids: CASSLGRLAEPGYNEQFF. The CDR3 DNA follows: TGCGCCAGCAGCTTGGGTAGACTAGCGGAGCCGGGGTACAATGAGCAGTTCTTC.

The table lists this clonotype with a few counts. The V and J genes are TRBV11-2 and TRBJ1-2, with 9 bases lining up with TRBD1. CDR3 length: 14 amino acids. V gave up 6 bases and J gave up 8 bases; unmatched junction bases: 10. Germline loops: CDR1 SGHAT, CDR2 FQNNGV. CDR3 in amino acids: CASRFEGTGGGYTF. The CDR3 DNA reads TGTGCCAGCAGATTCGAGGGAACAGGGGGCGGCTACACCTTC.

The genes are TRBV20-1 and TRBJ2-5; D not certain. V lost 2 bases to trimming and J lost 5 bases, with 12 bases between them. CDR3 size: 13 residues. Germline values: CDR1 DFQATT, CDR2 SNEGSKA (reference sequence). The CDR3 bases are TGCAGTGCTAGAAATGCCTATCTTGAGACCCAGTACTTC. Translated: CSARNAYLETQYF.

The rearrangement uses TRBV7-2 and TRBJ2-4; D is unclear. Germline-derived CDR1 and CDR2 are SGHTA and FQGNSA. V lost 4 bases and J 0 bases, leaving 13 bases between the germline ends. The CDR3 is made up of 16 amino acids. CDR3 in amino acids: CASSSSTDLAKNIQYF. The CDR3 DNA follows: TGTGCCAGCAGCTCTTCGACGGATCTAGCCAAAAACATTCAGTACTTC.

CDR3 in amino acids: CASSLGLEVEQFF. Written as DNA, the CDR3 is TGTGCCAGCAGCTTAGGACTAGAGGTTGAGCAGTTCTTC. This chain links TRBV7-9 with TRBJ2-1, with D perhaps TRBD2 (6 bases). Trimming took 1 base from V and 9 from J, leaving 10 bases between them. Germline loops: CDR1 SEHNR, CDR2 FQNEAQ (reference sequence). The CDR3 runs to 13 residues.

The chain carries TRBV14 and TRBJ2-7; D remains unclear. The CDR3 runs 15 residues. Germline V gene data show CDR1 as SGHDN and CDR2 as FVKESK. Trimming cost V 6 bases and J 1 base, with 16 bases left between them. Here the CDR3 reads CASRNSGSKSYEQYF. The CDR3 nucleotides read TGTGCCAGCAGAAACTCAGGTTCTAAGTCCTACGAGCAGTACTTC.